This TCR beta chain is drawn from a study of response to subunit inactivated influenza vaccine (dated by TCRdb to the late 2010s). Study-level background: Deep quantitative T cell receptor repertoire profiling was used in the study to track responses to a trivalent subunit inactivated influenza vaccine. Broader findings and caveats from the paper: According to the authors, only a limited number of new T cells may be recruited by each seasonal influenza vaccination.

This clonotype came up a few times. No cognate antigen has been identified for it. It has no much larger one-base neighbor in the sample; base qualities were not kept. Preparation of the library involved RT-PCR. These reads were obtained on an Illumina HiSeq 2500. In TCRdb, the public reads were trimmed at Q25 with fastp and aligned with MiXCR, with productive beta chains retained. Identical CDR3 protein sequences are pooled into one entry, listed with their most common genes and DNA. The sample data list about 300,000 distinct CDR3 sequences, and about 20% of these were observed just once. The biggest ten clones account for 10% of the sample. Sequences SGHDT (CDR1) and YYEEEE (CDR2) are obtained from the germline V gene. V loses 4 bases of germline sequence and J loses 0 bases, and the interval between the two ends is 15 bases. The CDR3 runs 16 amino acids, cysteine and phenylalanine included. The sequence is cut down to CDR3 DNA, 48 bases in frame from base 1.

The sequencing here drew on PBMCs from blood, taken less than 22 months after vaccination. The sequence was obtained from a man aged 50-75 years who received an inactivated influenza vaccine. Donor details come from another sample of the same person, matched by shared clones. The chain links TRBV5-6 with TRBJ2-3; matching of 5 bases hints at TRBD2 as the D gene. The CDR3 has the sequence CASSGEDWFSTDTQYF. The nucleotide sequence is TGTGCCAGCAGCGGAGAGGACTGGTTTAGCACAGATACGCAGTATTTT.